The next 31 T cell receptor beta chains were all read from a single sample in a study of shared clonotypes between healthy human individuals. This table comes from immunoSEQ multiplex PCR, and its TCRdb copy is limited to in-frame clones, with some not included. Of fewer than 1.4 million clones detected, around three quarters appear once; the ten largest clones hold 0.55% to 0.7%. The specimen was memory CD4+ T cells from PBMCs. Subset in this sample: CD45RA-negative fraction. Source of these receptors: a man younger than 30 in good health. Some clones in this sample may be carry-over from other donors' samples.

The chain uses TRBV27 and TRBJ1-2; D is possibly TRBD1 (5 bases). The germline CDR1 and CDR2 sequences are MNHEY and SMNVEV (reference sequence). The CDR3 covers 14 residues. V lost 2 bases and J 3 bases, leaving 10 bases between the germline ends. CDR3 DNA sequence: TGTGCCAGCAGTTTAGGGGGGGAGTACTATGGCTACACCTTC. Its translation is CASSLGGEYYGYTF.

The chain uses TRBV7-2 and TRBJ2-1; 7 bases fit TRBD1. With 2 bases clipped from V and 3 bases from J, the junction kept 4 bases outside the gene matches. In germline, CDR1 is SGHTA, CDR2 FQGNSA. This CDR3 is built from 15 residues. CDR3 region: CASSLFAGGYNEQFF. As DNA, the CDR3 is TGTGCCAGCAGCTTATTCGCAGGGGGCTACAATGAGCAGTTCTTC.

This chain joins TRBV4-1 and TRBJ2-1; 11 nucleotides match TRBD2. With 4 bases clipped from V and 8 bases from J, the junction kept 7 bases outside the gene matches. The CDR3 covers 15 residues. Germline V CDR1 and CDR2: MGHRA, YSYEKL. Written as DNA, the CDR3 is TGCGCCAGCAGCCTGACTAGCGGGGCCCGGGATGAGCAGTTCTTC. Its translation is CASSLTSGARDEQFF.

This clone was seen only once. It may be a read error: a sequence one base away is much more abundant. The chain recombines TRBV29-1 with TRBJ1-1; 8 positions match TRBD1. Germline V CDR1 and CDR2: SQVTM, ANQGSEA. The ends lost 4 bases at V and 6 bases at J; junction bases unmatched: 10. The CDR3 loop spans 14 amino acids. This CDR3 reads CSVAVTTGEPEAFF. CDR3 sequence (DNA): TGCAGCGTTGCCGTCACGACAGGGGAACCTGAAGCTTTCTTT.

On this clone itself: Other DNA sequences from this sample encode an identical CDR3 as well. The V and J genes are TRBV28 and TRBJ2-5; the D is unclear. Between the trimmed V and J ends, which lost 2 bases and 5 bases, there was a span of 6 bases. This CDR3 contains 12 residues. CDR1 and CDR2 from the germline V gene are MDHEN and SYDVKM. In DNA, the CDR3 is TGTGCCAGCAGTTTACCCCAGGAGACCCAGTACTTC. It yields the protein CASSLPQETQYF.

The chain is built from TRBV11-2 and TRBJ2-3, with D uncertain. Per germline, CDR1 SGHAT and CDR2 FQNNGV. The CDR3 has 11 amino acids. V lost 3 bases to trimming and J lost 6 bases, with 4 bases between them. CDR3 nucleotides: TGTGCCAGCAGCTTCGAGGATACGCAGTATTTT. Translated, it gives CASSFEDTQYF.

The chain couples TRBV2 to TRBJ2-1, with 11 bases matching TRBD2. The CDR3 extends over 15 amino acids. Germline V gives CDR1 SNHLY, CDR2 FYNNEI. The V segment lost 5 bases and the J segment 8 bases; nucleotides outside the gene matches: 8. This CDR3 reads CASSLFSGRADEQFF. CDR3 bases: TGTGCCAGCAGTCTCTTTAGCGGGAGGGCCGATGAGCAGTTCTTC.

V and J are TRBV11-2 and TRBJ2-7, with a tentative D call TRBD2 (7 bases). This CDR3 is 15 amino acids long. V shed 7 bases and J shed 2 bases, with 18 bases lying between them. Germline V CDR1 and CDR2: SGHAT, FQNNGV. DNA for the CDR3: TGTGCCAGCACCCTAGGGGCGGGGGCTACCTACGAGCAGTACTTC. It codes for CASTLGAGATYEQYF.

The chain recombines TRBV5-1 with TRBJ1-3; D gene unclear. Trimming removed 0 bases from V and 2 bases from J, with 12 bases in between. CDR1 is SGHRS, CDR2 YFSETQ, per germline. The CDR3 is 16 amino acids. The CDR3 DNA follows: TGCGCCAGCAGCTTGGATGGGGAGGCTACTGGAAACACCATATATTTT. It codes for CASSLDGEATGNTIYF.

This chain connects TRBV30 to TRBJ2-5, with a weak D call TRBD1 (6 bases). The CDR3 runs to 15 residues. Per germline, CDR1 GTSNPN and CDR2 SVGIG (reference sequence). V was shortened by 5 bases and J by 5 bases, with 21 bases between the two germline ends. This CDR3 reads CAWSEGLRQGETQYF. The CDR3 coding sequence is TGTGCCTGGTCAGAAGGGCTGAGGCAGGGGGAGACCCAGTACTTC.

For this clone: A clone one base away is much larger, so this may be a read error. This chain joins TRBV6-6 and TRBJ1-2; tentative D call: TRBD1 (5 bases). CDR3 length: 13 residues. The V gene's germline CDR1 is MNHNY and CDR2 SVGAGI (reference sequence). The CDR3 loop is CASGYSGGEGYTF. The DNA for the CDR3 is TGTGCCAGCGGTTACTCTGGGGGGGAAGGCTACACCTTC.

This CDR3 reads CASSHTSYDLENEQFF. The DNA for the CDR3 is TGCGCCAGCAGCCACACTAGCTACGATTTAGAGAATGAGCAGTTCTTC. The chain links TRBV5-1 to TRBJ2-1; possible D gene TRBD2, 6 bases. CDR3 size: 16 residues. Germline V gives CDR1 SGHRS, CDR2 YFSETQ. Trimming pared 4 bases from V and 7 bases from J, leaving 21 bases between. Combining the CDR3 with reference TRBV5-1 and TRBJ2-1 gives the whole variable domain KAGVTQTPRYLIKTRGQQVTLSCSPISGHRSVSWYQQTPGQGLQFLFEYFSETQRNKGNFPGRFSGRQFSNSRSEMNVSTLELGDSALYLCASSHTSYDLENEQFFGPGTRLTVL.

The chain uses TRBV5-4 and TRBJ1-2; the D gene is possibly TRBD1 (5 bases). Trimming took 3 bases from V and 2 from J, leaving 8 bases between them. The CDR3 is 13 amino acids. Germline V gene sequence: CDR1 SGHNT, CDR2 YYREEE (reference sequence). The CDR3: CASSWGNNYGYTF. DNA for the CDR3: TGTGCCAGCAGCTGGGGGAACAACTATGGCTACACCTTC.

This chain's CDR3 is CASSLGEVGSEQFF. The CDR3, as DNA: TGTGCCAGCAGCTTAGGTGAGGTCGGGAGTGAGCAGTTCTTC. The chain has TRBV7-8 and TRBJ2-1; D is possibly TRBD2 (6 bases). This CDR3 contains 14 residues. The V end was cut by 1 base, the J end by 9 bases, with 13 bases between. Germline assignment: CDR1 SGHVS and CDR2 FQNEAQ.

The chain joins TRBV25-1 to TRBJ2-5; no firm D call. CDR3 length: 13 residues. Germline loops: CDR1 MGHDK, CDR2 SYGVNS. Trimming removed 0 bases from V and 5 bases from J, with 7 bases in between. The CDR3 here is CASSEYIGETQYF. For the CDR3, the DNA is TGTGCCAGCAGTGAATATATAGGGGAGACCCAGTACTTC.

The CDR3 sequence is CASSLLASGRAADTQYF. Here the CDR3 DNA reads TGTGCCAGCAGCTTACTTGCTAGCGGGAGGGCTGCAGATACGCAGTATTTT. The rearrangement links TRBV5-4 to TRBJ2-3, with 12 bases identical to TRBD2. The CDR3 loop spans 17 amino acids. Trimming cost V 2 bases and J 4 bases; bases outside gene matches: 8. CDR1 SGHNT and CDR2 YYREEE come from the germline V gene (reference sequence).

V usage is TRBV4-1 and J usage is TRBJ2-1, with 11 bases lining up with TRBD2. The CDR3 contains 17 residues. CDR1 and CDR2 from the germline V gene are MGHRA and YSYEKL. V was pared by 4 bases and J by 7 bases, with 12 bases of the junction left unmatched. The CDR3 spells CASSPGRGLAVGNEQFF. The CDR3 nucleotides read TGCGCCAGCAGCCCCGGACGGGGACTAGCGGTAGGTAATGAGCAGTTCTTC.

This clone was seen once. This chain joins TRBV9 and TRBJ2-3; D is unclear. Germline lookup yields CDR1 SGDLS and CDR2 YYNGEE. V lost 3 bases and J lost 4, with 12 bases in between. The CDR3 spans 14 residues. The CDR3 region is CASSAYAMADTQYF. CDR3 nucleotides: TGTGCCAGCAGCGCCTACGCTATGGCAGATACGCAGTATTTT.

This clone was counted a single time. V is TRBV4-3 and J is TRBJ1-2, with 8 bases identical to TRBD1. The CDR3 runs to 13 residues. Per germline, CDR1 LGHNA and CDR2 YSLEER. V shed 5 bases, J shed 8 bases, and the junction held 7 bases outside the gene matches. The CDR3 reads CASSNPGGQGYTF. Written as DNA, the CDR3 is TGCGCCAGCAGCAACCCAGGGGGCCAAGGCTACACCTTC.

This chain joins TRBV28 and TRBJ1-1; D ambiguous. V was clipped by 0 bases and J by 4 bases, with 9 bases between them. The CDR3 runs to 14 residues. CDR1 is MDHEN, CDR2 SYDVKM, per germline. This CDR3 is CASSLWEGGTEAFF. The CDR3 DNA is TGTGCCAGCAGTTTATGGGAGGGTGGCACTGAAGCTTTCTTT.

In this sample, this clone turned up once. The chain employs TRBV2 and TRBJ1-5, with 7 bases identical to TRBD1. Per germline, CDR1 SNHLY and CDR2 FYNNEI. The CDR3 is 15 amino acids. Losses at the gene ends were 4 bases for V and 2 bases for J; bases not matched to a gene: 5. CDR3 residues: CASSVGQVRNQPQHF. The DNA of the CDR3 is TGTGCCAGCAGTGTCGGACAGGTCCGCAATCAGCCCCAGCATTTT.

This clone was observed a single time. The chain joins TRBV9 to TRBJ2-2; D perhaps matches TRBD2 (6 bases). V lost 3 bases, J lost 4 bases, and 13 bases lay in between. Germline-derived CDR1 and CDR2 are SGDLS and YYNGEE. The CDR3 has 15 amino acids. CDR3 coding DNA: TGTGCCAGCAGCGAAGGGGCAGCGGGCACCGGGGAGCTGTTTTTT. It codes for CASSEGAAGTGELFF. The entire variable domain, with the rest obtained from reference TRBV9 and TRBJ2-2, is as follows: DSGVTQTPKHLITATGQRVTLRCSPRSGDLSVYWYQQSLDQGLQFLIQYYNGEERAKGNILERFSAQQFPDLHSELNLSSLELGDSALYFCASSEGAAGTGELFFGEGSRLTVL.

This clone has only a few counts. The chain joins TRBV6-1 to TRBJ1-4; D might be TRBD1 (5 bases). Per germline, CDR1 MNHNS and CDR2 SASEGT. V lost 6 bases and J 6 bases, leaving 14 bases between the germline ends. The CDR3 runs to 14 residues. DNA of the CDR3: TGTGCCAGCAGCAAAGGGTTCAGGGATGAAAAACTGTTTTTT. Translating gives CASSKGFRDEKLFF.

The chain uses TRBV30 and TRBJ1-1; 10 bases align to TRBD1. Losses at the gene ends were 5 bases for V and 7 bases for J; bases not matched to a gene: 7. CDR1 is GTSNPN, CDR2 SVGIG, per germline (reference sequence). The CDR3 has 13 residues. Here the CDR3 DNA reads TGTGCCTGGGCCGGGACAGGGGAAGGTGAAGCTTTCTTT. It is translated as CAWAGTGEGEAFF.

The table lists this clone with a count of one. The chain joins TRBV5-6 to TRBJ1-2; 8 nucleotides agree with TRBD1. V gave up 4 bases and J gave up 4 bases; unmatched junction bases: 9. Germline V gives CDR1 SGHDT, CDR2 YYEEEE. This CDR3 is 15 amino acids long. In nucleotides, the CDR3 is TGTGCCAGCAGCCAGGGACAGGTGGGCCCCTATGGCTACACCTTC. As protein: CASSQGQVGPYGYTF.

The chain uses TRBV5-4 and TRBJ1-1, with a weak D call TRBD1 (6 bases). Trimming took off 1 base at V and 5 bases at J, with 15 bases between the two ends. The CDR3 loop spans 15 amino acids. Germline-derived CDR1 and CDR2 are SGHNT and YYREEE (reference sequence). The CDR3 DNA follows: TGTGCCAGCAGCTTGCAAGGGCTAGGGGGAACTGAAGCTTTCTTT. This sequence encodes CASSLQGLGGTEAFF. Variable domain in full (rest from reference TRBV5-4 and TRBJ1-1): ETGVTQSPTHLIKTRGQQVTLRCSSQSGHNTVSWYQQALGQGPQFIFQYYREEENGRGNFPPRFSGLQFPNYSSELNVNALELDDSALYLCASSLQGLGGTEAFFGQGTRLTVV.

This chain connects TRBV4-1 to TRBJ2-7; TRBD2 agrees at 7 bases. There are 18 residues in the CDR3. Germline loops: CDR1 MGHRA, CDR2 YSYEKL. Trimming cost V 1 base and J 7 bases; bases outside gene matches: 19. The CDR3 DNA is TGCGCCAGCAGCCAAGGGTATATTTCTAGCGGTCCTTTTTTGGAGCAGTACTTC. This encodes CASSQGYISSGPFLEQYF.

This rearrangement joins TRBV7-2 to TRBJ2-3, with 14 nucleotides matching TRBD2. The CDR3 has 15 residues. The germline CDR1 and CDR2 sequences are SGHTA and FQGNSA. The J segment lost 5 bases and the V segment lost 3 bases, leaving 1 base of the junction unmatched. CDR3 loop: CASSFGLAGGDTQYF. The CDR3 nucleotides are TGTGCCAGCAGCTTCGGACTAGCGGGGGGAGATACGCAGTATTTT. Filled out from reference TRBV7-2 and TRBJ2-3, the complete variable domain reads GAGVSQSPSNKVTEKGKDVELRCDPISGHTALYWYRQSLGQGLEFLIYFQGNSAPDKSGLPSDRFSAERTGGSVSTLTIQRTQQEDSAVYLCASSFGLAGGDTQYFGPGTRLTVL.

The chain joins TRBV7-8 to TRBJ2-3; a weak D match, TRBD2 (6 bases). This CDR3 region has 14 residues. Germline CDR1 SGHVS, CDR2 FQNEAQ. V shed 5 bases and J shed 5 bases, with 14 bases lying between them. CDR3 nucleotide sequence: TGTGCCAGCAGCACACCCCTGGGGGGAGATACGCAGTATTTT. Its protein is CASSTPLGGDTQYF.

Concerning this clone itself: The junction departs from germline at one end; a sequencing error may be responsible. The chain employs TRBV7-3 and TRBJ2-2; D not resolved. The CDR3 is 15 amino acids. From germline, CDR1 is SGHTA and CDR2 FQGTGA. The CDR3 here is CASSLGSRNPGELFF. DNA of the CDR3: TGTGCCAGCAGCTTAGGGTCTCGGAACCCCGGGGAGCTGTTTTTT.

This clone has a handful of counts. The chain combines TRBV10-1 with TRBJ1-2; D is undetermined. Per the germline V gene, CDR1 is WNHNN and CDR2 is SYGVQD (reference sequence). This CDR3 region has 17 residues. Trimming left V 7 bases short and J 0 bases short, with 21 bases between. The CDR3 DNA reads TGCGCCAGCATCAATAAAAGGACGGCCCTTCCTAACTATGGCTACACCTTC. Its translation: CASINKRTALPNYGYTF.